Shown below are 2 T cell receptor beta chains from a single sample sequenced in a study of T cell responses to AZD1222 COVID-19 vaccine. Profiling relied on immunoSEQ multiplex PCR, and the TCRdb table lists in-frame clones only, not all of them. The sample includes more than 150,000 clones, almost 90% of them seen just once. Specimen: peripheral blood, collected on day 0 of AZD1222 vaccination. The receptor set was obtained from an adult in good health.

The chain combines TRBV5-1 with TRBJ2-3; D is ambiguous. Per germline, CDR1 SGHRS and CDR2 YFSETQ. V lost 3 bases, J lost 0 bases, and 11 bases lay in between. There are 15 residues in the CDR3. The CDR3 bases are TGCGCCAGCAGCTCAGTAGGGTTTAGCACAGATACGCAGTATTTT. Encoded protein: CASSSVGFSTDTQYF.

The chain joins TRBV11-2 to TRBJ2-1; D gene uncertain. The CDR3 has 13 residues. The V gene's germline CDR1 is SGHAT and CDR2 FQNNGV. Deletions cut 5 bases from V and 6 bases from J, with 11 bases between. The CDR3 sequence is CASSPRVGNEQFF. CDR3 in DNA: TGTGCCAGCAGCCCCCGGGTGGGCAATGAGCAGTTCTTC.